The 11 T cell receptor beta chains below were found in one sample sequenced in a study of CD8+CD57+ T cells in acquired aplastic anemia. Genomic DNA acted as the template from which TCR beta VDJ combination and CDR3 sequence profiling were carried out. Using its own MiXCR run on the reads, TCRdb lists one record per CDR3 protein. Of 250,000 to 300,000 distinct CDR3 sequences listed, under 60% were seen once; the top ten hold 1.3%. In patients chosen for sequencing, flow cytometry had shown CD8+CD57+ cell expansion. Sequencing was performed on sorted CD4+, CD8+, or CD8+CD57+ T cells (not recorded which) from PBMCs. The receptors originated from a human donor with aplastic anemia.

The chain is built from TRBV7-2 and TRBJ2-2, with D possibly being TRBD2 (5 bases). The CDR3 spans 14 residues. V lost 3 bases to trimming and J lost 4 bases, with 9 bases between them. Germline CDR1 SGHTA, CDR2 FQGNSA. The chain's CDR3 is CASSLLAGTGELFF. In nucleotides, the CDR3 is TGTGCCAGCAGCTTGCTGGCGGGCACCGGGGAGCTGTTTTTT.

The chain has TRBV7-2 and TRBJ2-3; tentatively, D is TRBD1 or TRBD2 (5 bases each). The V gene lost 8 bases and the J gene lost 6 bases, with 6 bases spanning the gap. This CDR3 is 10 amino acids long. The germline V gene has CDR1 SGHTA and CDR2 FQGNSA. CDR3 sequence (DNA): TGTGCCAGCTGGGGGGATACGCAGTATTTT. It codes for CASWGDTQYF.

This sequence joins TRBV7-8 and TRBJ2-2; D not resolved. Germline V gene sequence: CDR1 SGHVS, CDR2 FQNEAQ. This CDR3 comprises 17 residues. V lost 9 bases, J lost 1 base, and 21 bases lay in between. The CDR3: CASSRSFGSWNTGELFF. The CDR3, as DNA: TGTGCCAGTAGTAGGTCTTTTGGCAGCTGGAACACCGGGGAGCTGTTTTTT.

This chain links TRBV20-1 with TRBJ2-7; D not certain. With 4 bases removed from V and 5 bases from J, the gap between germline ends came to 15 bases. Germline V gives CDR1 DFQATT, CDR2 SNEGSKA (reference sequence). The CDR3 is made up of 13 amino acids. CDR3: CSAIRTVEDEQYF. The CDR3 coding sequence is TGCAGTGCTATTCGGACGGTAGAGGACGAGCAGTACTTC.

In its sample, this clonotype was seen once. This rearrangement joins TRBV5-1 to TRBJ2-7, with TRBD1 matching over 7 bases. CDR3 size: 15 residues. J was trimmed by 3 bases and V by 4 bases; bases with no gene match: 10. The germline CDR1 and CDR2 sequences are SGHRS and YFSETQ. The CDR3: CASSQENRGFYEQYF. DNA of the CDR3: TGCGCCAGCAGCCAAGAGAACAGGGGTTTCTACGAGCAGTACTTC. The full variable domain, its missing parts supplied by reference TRBV5-1 and TRBJ2-7, is KAGVTQTPRYLIKTRGQQVTLSCSPISGHRSVSWYQQTPGQGLQFLFEYFSETQRNKGNFPGRFSGRQFSNSRSEMNVSTLELGDSALYLCASSQENRGFYEQYFGPGTRLTVT.

Worth noting for this clonotype: Since a much larger clone is just one base distant, this may be a read error. The chain recombines TRBV4-2 with TRBJ2-7, with unresolved D. Trimming took off 0 bases at V and 6 bases at J, with 15 bases between the two ends. Germline assignment: CDR1 LGHNA and CDR2 YNFKEQ. CDR3 size: 15 residues. The CDR3 sequence: CASSQDLRHSCEQYF. CDR3 bases: TGTGCCAGCAGCCAAGATCTGAGACACAGCTGCGAGCAGTACTTC.

The chain couples TRBV9 to TRBJ1-5; 9 nucleotides agree with TRBD1. J gave up 5 bases and V 4 bases, and 7 bases lay outside the gene matches. The CDR3 is made up of 15 amino acids. In germline, CDR1 is SGDLS, CDR2 YYNGEE. CDR3 coding DNA: TGTGCCAGCAGCCGAGGACAGGGGACCGATCAGCCCCAGCATTTT. This sequence encodes CASSRGQGTDQPQHF.

This clonotype was detected many times. The chain links TRBV5-1 to TRBJ2-3; 13 positions match TRBD2. V lost 4 bases and J lost 7; bases outside the gene matches: 9. The CDR3 sequence is 16 residues long. Germline V lookup: CDR1 SGHRS, CDR2 YFSETQ. As DNA, the CDR3 is TGCGCCAGCAGCCCGGGAGGGACTAGCGGGGTGAATACGCAGTATTTT. It is translated as CASSPGGTSGVNTQYF.

This clonotype was counted a single time. The V gene is TRBV19, the J gene TRBJ1-2; 10 nucleotides match TRBD1. V was clipped by 9 bases and J by 4 bases; unmatched bases: 11. The CDR3 length is 15 residues. Looked up from germline, CDR1 is LNHDA and CDR2 is SQIVND (reference sequence). This chain's CDR3 is CASSFTRDRGYGYTF. In DNA, the CDR3 is TGTGCCAGCAGTTTCACCCGGGACAGGGGCTATGGCTACACCTTC.

The table lists this clonotype with a few counts. J is TRBJ2-5 and V is TRBV7-8; TRBD2 matches at 12 bases. The length of the CDR3 is 16 residues. In germline, CDR1 is SGHVS, CDR2 FQNEAQ. J gave up 2 bases and V 1 base, and 2 bases lay outside the gene matches. The CDR3 protein is CASSLGTSGGQETQYF. The CDR3 nucleotides are TGTGCCAGCAGCTTAGGAACTAGCGGGGGGCAAGAGACCCAGTACTTC.

This clonotype was seen a handful of times. The chain links TRBV29-1 to TRBJ1-1; 8 bases agree with TRBD1. Germline loops: CDR1 SQVTM, CDR2 ANQGSEA. The V segment lost 7 bases and the J segment 0 bases; nucleotides outside the gene matches: 4. This CDR3 region has 13 residues. Written as DNA, the CDR3 is TGCAGCGGGCAGGGGGCTGTGAACACTGAAGCTTTCTTT. It specifies CSGQGAVNTEAFF.